The following is a T cell receptor (beta chain) sequence with its context. Other DNA sequences in the same sample also yield this CDR3. This sample is part of a study of blood T cell repertoires in COVID-19. Whole-study context: Collection of acute and convalescent COVID-19 samples took place in the United States, Italy and Spain.

Allocation to cohorts depended on clinical history reported by the participants. The germline gives CDR1 SGDLS, CDR2 YYNGEE. This CDR3 is built from 12 residues. The germline V and J ends were trimmed by 0 bases and 8 bases, with 5 bases remaining between them. The table came from immunoSEQ multiplex PCR; TCRdb's copy has only in-frame clones and leaves some out. The sample comprises 400,000 to 550,000 clones, approximately 90% of which are singletons, and roughly 1.8% rests with the top ten. The specimen was PBMCs or T cells enriched from blood (not recorded which). The chain has TRBV9 and TRBJ2-2; D gene uncertain. The clonotype comes from a woman in her late teens or twenties with acute COVID-19. CDR3 in DNA: TGTGCCAGCAGCGTAGTCTTTGGGGAGCTGTTTTTT. Its translation: CASSVVFGELFF.